Shown below are 26 T cell receptor beta chains from a single sample sequenced in a study of cytomegalovirus exposure and HLA in healthy donors (dated by TCRdb to about 2017). Receptors were amplified or captured by the immunoSEQ multiplex PCR assay. For the multiplex PCR, a mixture combining 60 forward primers for TCR Vbeta segments and 13 reverse primers for TCR Jbeta segments was used. Drawn from immuneACCESS, this table holds only the in-frame rearrangements with V and J called that TCRdb kept. Clones are partly lost; checked studies trace under half to an unresolved V gene and leave the rest unexplained. The sample table records 150,000 to 200,000 clones; roughly three quarters of these occur just once. About 4.3% of the sample belongs to the ten largest clones. The sample taken for sequencing was PBMCs. The receptors were gathered from a man in his late teens or twenties in good health and CMV-seropositive.

V gene TRBV7-2 combines with J gene TRBJ2-5; TRBD1 might be the D (6 bases). Trimming shortened V by 7 bases and J by 3 bases, and 18 bases separated the two germline ends. This CDR3 comprises 15 residues. CDR1 is SGHTA, CDR2 FQGNSA, per germline. This CDR3 reads CASITGPSLEETQYF. DNA for the CDR3: TGTGCCAGCATCACAGGGCCCTCATTAGAAGAGACCCAGTACTTC.

In its sample, this clone was seen a few times. V gene TRBV19 combines with J gene TRBJ2-5; D perhaps matches TRBD2 (5 bases). The V gene lost 3 bases and the J gene lost 4 bases, with 6 bases spanning the gap. Germline V CDR1 and CDR2: LNHDA, SQIVND (reference sequence). CDR3 length equals 12 residues. The CDR3 sequence: CASSMRAETQYF. The DNA of the CDR3 is TGTGCCAGTAGTATGAGGGCAGAGACCCAGTACTTC.

This clone was recorded only once. The chain combines TRBV7-9 with TRBJ1-5; no clear D. This CDR3 spans 16 amino acids. The germline CDR1 and CDR2 sequences are SEHNR and FQNEAQ (reference sequence). V gave up 3 bases and J gave up 0 bases, with 12 bases separating them. CDR3 in DNA: TGTGCCAGCAGCTTGGAGGGCGGGAATAGCAATCAGCCCCAGCATTTT. Translated: CASSLEGGNSNQPQHF.

The rearrangement joins TRBV7-8 to TRBJ2-7; 10 positions agree with TRBD2. J gave up 3 bases and V 1 base, and 12 bases lay outside the gene matches. The CDR3 totals 18 residues. Germline V gives CDR1 SGHVS, CDR2 FQNEAQ. CDR3 protein: CASSLVTSGKGGYYEQYV. CDR3 bases: TGTGCCAGCAGCTTAGTAACTAGCGGGAAAGGGGGTTACTACGAGCAGTACGTC.

The V and J genes are TRBV15 and TRBJ1-1; D may be TRBD1 (6 bases). The CDR3 spans 14 residues. V was clipped by 7 bases and J by 5 bases, with 17 bases between them. Germline V CDR1 and CDR2: LNHNV, YYDKDF (reference sequence). The CDR3 region is CATTKSRGGTEAFF. The CDR3 DNA reads TGTGCCACCACCAAGTCCAGGGGTGGGACTGAAGCTTTCTTT.

The V call is TRBV28, the J call TRBJ1-6, with a possible D match to TRBD1 (6 bases). The CDR3 covers 14 residues. Germline V gene sequence: CDR1 MDHEN, CDR2 SYDVKM. V dropped 3 bases and J dropped 7 bases, with 10 bases sitting between them. DNA for the CDR3: TGTGCCAGCAGTTTGGGGACATCGAATTCACCCCTCCACTTT. This codes for CASSLGTSNSPLHF.

The table lists this clone with a count of one. The chain links TRBV28 to TRBJ1-5; D is perhaps TRBD1 (6 bases). V shed 2 bases and J shed 5 bases, with 7 bases lying between them. From germline, CDR1 is MDHEN and CDR2 SYDVKM. The CDR3 loop spans 13 amino acids. CDR3 in amino acids: CASSLTGHQPQHF. The CDR3 coding sequence is TGTGCCAGCAGTTTAACAGGGCATCAGCCCCAGCATTTT.

The chain employs TRBV11-3 and TRBJ1-1; tentative D call: TRBD1 (5 bases). This CDR3 has 15 amino acids. CDR1 is SGHNT, CDR2 YENEEA, per germline. With 2 bases removed from V and 1 base from J, the gap between germline ends came to 11 bases. Here the CDR3 DNA reads TGTGCCAGCAGCTTAATCGGGGGGTGGAACACTGAAGCTTTCTTT. The encoded protein is CASSLIGGWNTEAFF.

This clone was found once. The rearrangement links TRBV28 to TRBJ1-4; 9 bases line up with TRBD1. The germline CDR1 and CDR2 sequences are MDHEN and SYDVKM. The junction had 13 bases not matched to a gene; V was cut back by 10 bases and J by 7 bases. The CDR3 covers 15 residues. Here the CDR3 reads CATTKTGQGLEKLFF. The CDR3, as DNA: TGTGCCACCACAAAGACCGGACAGGGGCTTGAAAAACTGTTTTTT.

The V gene is TRBV29-1, the J gene TRBJ1-2, with 7 nucleotides matching TRBD1. Germline trimming cut 4 bases from V and 4 bases from J; bases unmatched to any gene: 9. The germline CDR1 and CDR2 sequences are SQVTM and ANQGSEA. This CDR3 is 14 amino acids long. In DNA, the CDR3 is TGCAGCGTTGGACCTACAGGGGAATCCTATGGCTACACCTTC. Its translation: CSVGPTGESYGYTF.

The rearrangement uses TRBV4-2 and TRBJ2-3; D gene unclear. The CDR3 spans 13 residues. Germline V CDR1 and CDR2: LGHNA, YNFKEQ. V lost 5 bases and J lost 2, with 8 bases in between. Here the CDR3 reads CASSFELTDTQYF. Written as DNA, the CDR3 is TGTGCCAGCAGCTTCGAACTCACAGATACGCAGTATTTT.

This clone was detected once. This chain links TRBV5-1 with TRBJ2-5; 12 bases are shared with TRBD1. In germline, CDR1 is SGHRS, CDR2 YFSETQ. With 0 bases clipped from V and 5 bases from J, the junction kept 5 bases outside the gene matches. The CDR3 runs 16 residues. CDR3 residues: CASSLEGQGAGETQYF. The CDR3 region has the DNA TGCGCCAGCAGCTTGGAGGGACAGGGGGCCGGGGAGACCCAGTACTTC. Combining the CDR3 with reference TRBV5-1 and TRBJ2-5 gives the whole variable domain KAGVTQTPRYLIKTRGQQVTLSCSPISGHRSVSWYQQTPGQGLQFLFEYFSETQRNKGNFPGRFSGRQFSNSRSEMNVSTLELGDSALYLCASSLEGQGAGETQYFGPGTRLLVL.

V gene TRBV11-2 combines with J gene TRBJ1-1, with a possible D match to TRBD1 (6 bases). Germline CDR1 reads SGHAT; CDR2 reads FQNNGV. CDR3 length: 16 amino acids. V was clipped by 2 bases and J by 7 bases, with 20 bases between them. In DNA form, the CDR3 reads TGTGCCAGCAGCTTACTAACAGGGCGCCCATTTGGTGAAGCTTTCTTT. As protein: CASSLLTGRPFGEAFF.

J is TRBJ2-3 and V is TRBV5-1; no firm D call. The CDR3 extends over 13 amino acids. CDR1 is SGHRS and CDR2 is YFSETQ in the germline V gene. V lost 4 bases and J lost 6, with 12 bases in between. The CDR3 DNA reads as TGCGCCAGCAGCCCACAGAGTGGGGATACGCAGTATTTT. It translates to CASSPQSGDTQYF.

The chain recombines TRBV5-6 with TRBJ2-3; 11 positions match TRBD2. The CDR3 totals 19 residues. CDR1 and CDR2 from the germline V gene are SGHDT and YYEEEE. The V segment lost 3 bases and the J segment 4 bases; nucleotides outside the gene matches: 16. CDR3: CASSSQGGDSGRVADTQYF. The CDR3 region has the DNA TGTGCCAGCAGCTCACAGGGCGGGGATAGCGGGAGGGTTGCAGATACGCAGTATTTT.

Details on this clone: Germline and junction disagree at one end, which may indicate a read error. The CDR3 DNA is TGTGCCAGCAGTTCGGGACAGCGGAGGACAGATACGCAGTGTTTT. Residues: CASSSGQRRTDTQCF. This chain uses TRBV28 with TRBJ2-3; 7 positions agree with TRBD1. Per germline, CDR1 MDHEN and CDR2 SYDVKM. There are 15 residues in the CDR3. Full variable domain (outside the CDR3, taken from reference TRBV28 and TRBJ2-3): DVKVTQSSRYLVKRTGEKVFLECVQDMDHENMFWYRQDPGLGLRLIYFSYDVKMKEKGDIPEGYSVSREKKERFSLILESASTNQTSMYLCASSSGQRRTDTQCFGPGTRLTVL.

The chain is built from TRBV9 and TRBJ1-3; 8 bases fit TRBD1. CDR3 length: 15 amino acids. J lost 4 bases, V lost 0 bases, and 3 bases had no gene match. Germline V gene sequence: CDR1 SGDLS, CDR2 YYNGEE. The CDR3 DNA reads as TGTGCCAGCAGCGTAGGCCAGGGGGCCGGAAACACCATATATTTT. Protein: CASSVGQGAGNTIYF.

The V and J genes are TRBV15 and TRBJ1-1; possible D gene TRBD1, 6 bases. This CDR3 region has 15 residues. V was trimmed by 4 bases and J by 0 bases, leaving 12 bases between them. The germline CDR1 and CDR2 sequences are LNHNV and YYDKDF (reference sequence). CDR3 nucleotides: TGTGCCACCAGCACCCCACAGGGTGTGAACACTGAAGCTTTCTTT. Amino acids: CATSTPQGVNTEAFF.

This clone has just a few counts. The chain is built from TRBV30 and TRBJ2-5, with 9 nucleotides matching TRBD2. This CDR3 is built from 14 residues. The V gene's germline CDR1 is GTSNPN and CDR2 SVGIG (reference sequence). The J segment lost 7 bases and the V segment lost 1 base, leaving 7 bases of the junction unmatched. The CDR3 is CAWSAAGGGGTQYF. The CDR3 DNA follows: TGTGCCTGGAGTGCAGCGGGGGGCGGGGGGACCCAGTACTTC.

The chain couples TRBV5-1 to TRBJ1-2; 8 nucleotides line up with TRBD1. CDR3 length equals 13 residues. Germline trimming cut 4 bases from V and 7 bases from J; bases unmatched to any gene: 6. Germline V lookup: CDR1 SGHRS, CDR2 YFSETQ. CDR3 region: CASSVDRGSGYTF. In nucleotides, the CDR3 is TGCGCCAGCAGCGTTGACAGGGGATCTGGCTACACCTTC.

The chain employs TRBV10-3 and TRBJ2-2; D remains unclear. CDR3 length: 14 amino acids. Germline assignment: CDR1 ENHRY and CDR2 SYGVKD. V lost 4 bases and J lost 0, with 6 bases in between. The CDR3 reads CAISVATNTGELFF. The CDR3 bases are TGTGCCATCAGTGTTGCTACGAACACCGGGGAGCTGTTTTTT.

This clone was seen ten or more times. This sequence joins TRBV7-9 and TRBJ2-1; D possibly corresponds to TRBD1 (6 bases). CDR1 is SEHNR, CDR2 FQNEAQ, per germline (reference sequence). CDR3 length equals 14 residues. The V end lost 1 base, the J end lost 3 bases, and 7 bases lay between the germline ends. CDR3 coding DNA: TGTGCCAGCAGCTTAGGGGGACACTACAATGAGCAGTTCTTC. Translating it yields CASSLGGHYNEQFF.

This chain uses TRBV6-4 with TRBJ2-1; 11 nucleotides line up with TRBD1. V trimming: 8 bases; J trimming: 7 bases; junction bases outside the gene matches: 7. The length of the CDR3 is 14 residues. Germline CDR1 MRHNA, CDR2 SNTAGT. The CDR3 DNA reads as TGTGCCAGCGGTTTGGGACAGGGGGTTAATGAGCAGTTCTTC. Protein sequence: CASGLGQGVNEQFF.

The chain joins TRBV11-2 to TRBJ1-3; TRBD1 might be the D (6 bases). Trimming took 5 bases from V and 5 from J, leaving 10 bases between them. The length of the CDR3 is 13 residues. Germline V gives CDR1 SGHAT, CDR2 FQNNGV. As DNA, the CDR3 is TGTGCCAGCAGCCCCCGGGACAGAAACACCATATATTTT. It translates to CASSPRDRNTIYF.

V is TRBV11-3 and J is TRBJ2-7; no definite D call. CDR3 length: 12 amino acids. V was shortened by 5 bases and J by 3 bases, with 8 bases between the two germline ends. The germline CDR1 and CDR2 sequences are SGHNT and YENEEA. CDR3: CASSPRGYEQYV. In DNA form, the CDR3 reads TGTGCCAGCAGCCCCCGCGGCTACGAGCAGTACGTC.

This chain links TRBV6-5 with TRBJ1-1; 8 bases fit TRBD1. V trimming: 7 bases; J trimming: 6 bases; junction bases outside the gene matches: 10. The CDR3 length is 14 residues. Germline lookup yields CDR1 MNHEY and CDR2 SVGAGI. CDR3 in amino acids: CASKDRELVAEAFF. The CDR3, as DNA: TGTGCCAGCAAGGACAGGGAATTGGTCGCTGAAGCTTTCTTT.